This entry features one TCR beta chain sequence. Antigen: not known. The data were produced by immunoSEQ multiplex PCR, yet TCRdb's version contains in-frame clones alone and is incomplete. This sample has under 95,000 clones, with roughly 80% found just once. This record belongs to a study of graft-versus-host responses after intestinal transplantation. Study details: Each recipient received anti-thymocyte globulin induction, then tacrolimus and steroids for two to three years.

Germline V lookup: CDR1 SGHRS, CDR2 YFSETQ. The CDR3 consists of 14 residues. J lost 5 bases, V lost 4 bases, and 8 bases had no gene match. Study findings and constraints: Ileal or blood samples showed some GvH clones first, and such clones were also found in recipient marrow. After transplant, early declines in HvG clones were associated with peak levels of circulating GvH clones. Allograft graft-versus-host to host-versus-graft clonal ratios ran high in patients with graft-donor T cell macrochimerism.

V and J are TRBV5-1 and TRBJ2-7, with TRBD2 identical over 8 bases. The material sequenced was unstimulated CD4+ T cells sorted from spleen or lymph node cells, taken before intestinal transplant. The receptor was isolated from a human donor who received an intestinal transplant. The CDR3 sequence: CASSPGIAGNEQYF. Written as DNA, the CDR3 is TGCGCCAGCAGCCCCGGGATAGCGGGAAACGAGCAGTACTTC.